The rows below give T cell receptor beta chains drawn from one sample of a study of CD8+CD57+ T cells in acquired aplastic anemia. TCRdb ran MiXCR on the reads and lists one entry per CDR3 protein. The profile shows hundreds of thousands of distinct CDR3 sequences, approximately 45% of them singletons. Sequenced: sorted CD4+, CD8+, or CD8+CD57+ T cells (not recorded which) from PBMCs. These receptors all come from a human donor with aplastic anemia. Both conserved end residues are part of each CDR3. A D gene is named only where the DNA matches it firmly. Clone size appears in some rows only: once, few, many, or a class for an expanded clone.

>TRBJ1-2|TRBV12-3/TRBV12-4|many|.
TGTGCCAGCAGTTTAGCGAGGAGCGACTATGGCTACACCTTC
CASSLARSDYGYTF
>TRBJ1-2|TRBV29-1|.|.
TGCAGCGTTGTGAGGGATGACTATGGCTACACCTTC
CSVVRDDYGYTF
>TRBJ2-7|TRBV9|.|.
TGTGCCAGCAGCGCACGGGAAGACCACGGGGGAGACGAGCAGTATTTC
CASSAREDHGGDEQYF
>TRBJ1-6|TRBV24-1|few|.
TGTGCCACCGGGGGCCGGGACACTAATTCACCCCTCCACTTT
CATGGRDTNSPLHF
>TRBJ1-1|TRBV2|.|.
TGTGCCAGCAGTGTTATTGAAGCTTTCTTT
CASSVIEAFF
>TRBJ1-2|TRBV5-5|few|.
TGTGCCAGCAGCTGGACAGTTAACTATGGCTACACCTTC
CASSWTVNYGYTF
>TRBJ1-2|TRBV27|.|.
TGTGCCAGCAGTTTTCGGCCAGGGCTCTATGGCTACACCTTC
CASSFRPGLYGYTF
>TRBJ2-1|TRBV9|many|TRBD2
TGTGCCAGCAGCGTAGTCGGGAGGGACGACAATGAGCAGTTCTTC
CASSVVGRDDNEQFF
>TRBJ2-7|TRBV28|few|TRBD1
TGTGCCAGCGCAGCCGGGACAGGGGGGTACGAGCAGTACTTC
CASAAGTGGYEQYF
>TRBJ2-5|TRBV6-6|many|TRBD1
TGTGCCAGCAGTCCAACAGGGGGCCAAGAGACCCAGTACTTC
CASSPTGGQETQYF
>TRBJ1-2|TRBV19|many|TRBD1
TGTGCCAGTAGTATAGGGCAGGGGGAGACGTATGGCTACACCTTC
CASSIGQGETYGYTF
>TRBJ2-5|TRBV20-1|.|TRBD2
TGCAGTGCTAAAATAGCGGGGCCGCAAGAGACCCAGTACTTC
CSAKIAGPQETQYF
>TRBJ2-3|TRBV28|many|.
TGTGCCAGCAGTCCAAGTTCGGTCACAGATACGCAGTATTTT
CASSPSSVTDTQYF
>TRBJ2-7|TRBV6-5|many|.
TGTGCCAGCAGTTACTCGCCGGTATCCTACGAGCAGTACTTC
CASSYSPVSYEQYF
>TRBJ1-1|TRBV27|few|TRBD1
TGTGCCAGCAGTTTTGGACAGGGGGCGAACACTGAAGCTTTCTTT
CASSFGQGANTEAFF
>TRBJ2-3|TRBV20-1|.|.
TGCAGTGCTAGAGACCAGGGGCCCCGGGCGGATACGCAGTATTTT
CSARDQGPRADTQYF
>TRBJ1-2|TRBV5-5|.|.
TGTGCCAGCAGCCTGGGGTTAGGGGTTGGCTACACCTTC
CASSLGLGVGYTF
>TRBJ2-7|TRBV6-6|few|TRBD2
TGTGCCAGCAGTCAACCCCCCAGACTAGCCCCAATAGTCGACGAGCAGTACTTC
CASSQPPRLAPIVDEQYF
>TRBJ2-7|TRBV4-1|.|TRBD2
TGCGCCAGCAGCCAAGAGCTAGCGGAAACCTACGAGCAGTACTTC
CASSQELAETYEQYF
>TRBJ1-1|TRBV29-1|many|.
TGCAGTACGACCCCGGGGGGAGTAGGCACTGAAGCTTTCTTT
CSTTPGGVGTEAFF
>TRBJ1-2|TRBV5-4|many|.
TGTGCCAGCAGCTCACGGACCGATCCCTATGGCTACACCTTC
CASSSRTDPYGYTF
>TRBJ2-7|TRBV20-1|few|.
TGCAGTGCTAGTTACAGGGCTTACGAGCAGTACTTC
CSASYRAYEQYF
>TRBJ1-1|TRBV25-1|once|.
TGTGCCAGCAGCCAGGGCCGACTTGAAGCTCTCTTT
CASSQGRLEALF
>TRBJ1-2|TRBV29-1|.|TRBD1
TGCAGCGTTGAGTCAGGGGGGTTTTCCACCTTC
CSVESGGFSTF
>TRBJ2-7|TRBV11-1|few|.
TGTGCCAGCAGCTTAGGACGAGGATTCTACGGGCAGTACTTC
CASSLGRGFYGQYF
>TRBJ2-7|TRBV9|many|TRBD2
TGTGCCAGCAGCCCGTACGGGGAGGGCCCCGACGAGCGGTACTTC
CASSPYGEGPDERYF
>TRBJ1-1|TRBV7-9|many|.
TGTGCCAGCAGCCCTCCCTGGGCTAGAGGGGGGCTTACTGAAGCTTTCTTT
CASSPPWARGGLTEAFF
>TRBJ1-2|TRBV20-1|.|.
TGCAGCGCTAGACGGGGGGTAACCAACTATGGCTACACCTTC
CSARRGVTNYGYTF
>TRBJ2-3|TRBV25-1|.|TRBD2
TGTGCCAGCAGTGAGGAAGCGGGGGGGCCCACAGATACGCAGTATTTT
CASSEEAGGPTDTQYF
>TRBJ1-1|TRBV27|.|.
TGTGCCAGCAAGCTTCCAGGAAACACTGAAGCTTTCTTT
CASKLPGNTEAFF
>TRBJ2-1|TRBV6-1|many|TRBD2
TGTGCCAGCACTGGGACTAGCGGGAGAATTAGTGAGCAGTTCTTC
CASTGTSGRISEQFF
>TRBJ1-3|TRBV24-1|.|TRBD1
TGTGCCACCAGTGATGCCACAGGGGCGGGAAACACCATATATTTT
CATSDATGAGNTIYF
>TRBJ2-5|TRBV9|few|.
TGTGCCAGCAGCGCCCCAGAGACCCAGTACTTC
CASSAPETQYF
>TRBJ1-1|TRBV19|.|TRBD1
TGTGCCAGAAACCGACTGGAGTCCCCGGACAGGGGGCTCGCAAACACTGAAGCTTTCTTT
CARNRLESPDRGLANTEAFF
>TRBJ2-3|TRBV28|.|TRBD2
TGTGCCAGCGAATCCTTGAGGGTAGCGGGTGATACGCAGTATTTT
CASESLRVAGDTQYF
>TRBJ2-3|TRBV6-5|many|TRBD1
TGTGCCAGCAGTTACGACAGGGCTGCCGATACGCAGTATTTT
CASSYDRAADTQYF
>TRBJ1-2|TRBV7-9|many|.
TGTGCCAGCAGCTCGACAGAGAACGATGGCTACACCTTC
CASSSTENDGYTF